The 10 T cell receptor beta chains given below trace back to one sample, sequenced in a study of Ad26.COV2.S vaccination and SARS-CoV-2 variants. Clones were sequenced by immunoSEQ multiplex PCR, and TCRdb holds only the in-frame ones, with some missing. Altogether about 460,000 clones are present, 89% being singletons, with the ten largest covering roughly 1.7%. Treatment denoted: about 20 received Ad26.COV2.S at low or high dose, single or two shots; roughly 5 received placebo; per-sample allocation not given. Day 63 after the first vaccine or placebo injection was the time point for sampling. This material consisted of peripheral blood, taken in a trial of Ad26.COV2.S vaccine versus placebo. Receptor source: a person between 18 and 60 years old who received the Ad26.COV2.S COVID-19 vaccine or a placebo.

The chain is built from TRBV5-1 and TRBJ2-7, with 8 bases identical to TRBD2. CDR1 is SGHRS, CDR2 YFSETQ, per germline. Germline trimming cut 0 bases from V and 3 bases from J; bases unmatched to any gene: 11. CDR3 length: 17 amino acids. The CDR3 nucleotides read TGCGCCAGCAGCTTGGTGGCGGGAGGCGGGATAGTCTACGAGCAGTACTTC. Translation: CASSLVAGGGIVYEQYF.

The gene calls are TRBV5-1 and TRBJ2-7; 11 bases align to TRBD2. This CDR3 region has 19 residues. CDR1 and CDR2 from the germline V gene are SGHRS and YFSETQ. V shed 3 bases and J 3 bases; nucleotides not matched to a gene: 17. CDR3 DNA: TGCGCCAGCAGCTGGGACTCTACGGTGGGGACTAGCGGACTCTACGAGCAGTACTTC. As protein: CASSWDSTVGTSGLYEQYF.

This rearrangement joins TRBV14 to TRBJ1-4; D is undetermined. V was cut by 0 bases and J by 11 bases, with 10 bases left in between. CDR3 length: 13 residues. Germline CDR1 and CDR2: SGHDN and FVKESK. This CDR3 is CASSQETGYKLFF. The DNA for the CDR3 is TGTGCCAGCAGCCAAGAAACGGGGTACAAACTGTTTTTT.

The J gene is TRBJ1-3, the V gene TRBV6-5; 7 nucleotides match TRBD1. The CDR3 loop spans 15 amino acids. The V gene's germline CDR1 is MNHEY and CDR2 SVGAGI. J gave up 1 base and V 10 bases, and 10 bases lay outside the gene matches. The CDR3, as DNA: TGTGCCACCAACAGGGGTCAAATGTCTGGAAACACCATATATTTT. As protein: CATNRGQMSGNTIYF.

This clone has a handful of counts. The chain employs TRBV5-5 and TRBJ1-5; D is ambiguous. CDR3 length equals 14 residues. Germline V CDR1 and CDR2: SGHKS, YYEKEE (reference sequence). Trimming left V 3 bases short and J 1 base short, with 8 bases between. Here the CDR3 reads CASSYLWSNQPQHF. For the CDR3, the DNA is TGTGCCAGCAGCTATTTGTGGAGCAATCAGCCCCAGCATTTT.

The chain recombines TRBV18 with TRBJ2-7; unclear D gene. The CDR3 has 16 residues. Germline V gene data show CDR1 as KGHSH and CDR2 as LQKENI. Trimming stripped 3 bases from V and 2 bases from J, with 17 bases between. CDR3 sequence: CASSPLSNIGPYEQYF. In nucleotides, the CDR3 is TGTGCCAGCTCACCCCTATCGAACATAGGACCCTACGAGCAGTACTTC.

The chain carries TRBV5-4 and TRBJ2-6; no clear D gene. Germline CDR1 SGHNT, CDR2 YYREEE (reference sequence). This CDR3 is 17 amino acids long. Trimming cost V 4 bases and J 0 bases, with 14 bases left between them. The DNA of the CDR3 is TGTGCCAGCAGCCTTCATGGGCAGAGCTCTGGGGCCAACGTCCTGACTTTC. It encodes CASSLHGQSSGANVLTF.

CDR3 sequence: CASSSVRDRPNSGNTIYF. CDR3 DNA sequence: TGTGCCAGCAGCTCCGTGAGAGATAGACCGAACTCTGGAAACACCATATATTTT. The chain joins TRBV7-9 to TRBJ1-3; no definite D call. V was shortened by 4 bases and J by 0 bases, with 19 bases between the two germline ends. Per the germline V gene, CDR1 is SEHNR and CDR2 is FQNEAQ (reference sequence). The CDR3 contains 18 residues.

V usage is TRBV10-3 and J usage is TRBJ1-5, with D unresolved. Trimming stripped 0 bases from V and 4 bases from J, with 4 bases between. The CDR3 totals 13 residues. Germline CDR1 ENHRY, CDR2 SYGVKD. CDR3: CAISESWNQPQHF. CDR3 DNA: TGTGCCATCAGTGAGTCTTGGAATCAGCCCCAGCATTTT.

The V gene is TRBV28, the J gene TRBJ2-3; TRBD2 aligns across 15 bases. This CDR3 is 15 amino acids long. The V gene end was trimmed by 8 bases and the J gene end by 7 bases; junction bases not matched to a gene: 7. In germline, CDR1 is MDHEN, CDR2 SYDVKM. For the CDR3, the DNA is TGTGCCAGCGAAGGACTAGCGGGAGGGTCGAATACGCAGTATTTT. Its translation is CASEGLAGGSNTQYF.